The clone carrying this TCR beta chain was detected many times. Its antigen is still unknown. TCRdb analysed the reads with MiXCR anew, one entry per CDR3 protein. The repertoire has about 770,000 distinct CDR3 sequences, roughly 28% of them found once; the top ten carry around 12%. From germline, CDR1 is SGDLS and CDR2 YYNGEE. CDR3 size: 16 residues. V shed 0 bases, J shed 0 bases, and the junction held 2 bases outside the gene matches. This sample is part of a study of T cell repertoires in cytomegalovirus infection. This sequence originates from a human donor in good health (CMV status not recorded). Some clones in this sample may be carry-over from other donors' samples. The source material was cultured CD8+ T cells from PBMCs, sampled from culture after CMV antigen stimulation. The genes are TRBV9 and TRBJ2-3; 9 nucleotides align to TRBD1. CDR3 DNA: TGTGCCAGCAGCGTAGGCGGGACAGGGAGCACAGATACGCAGTATTTT. This sequence encodes CASSVGGTGSTDTQYF.